These T cell receptor beta chains were read from a single sample in a study of T cells in Graves' hyperthyroidism and ophthalmopathy. TCRdb itself ran the multiplex PCR reads through MiXCR, one entry per CDR3 protein. The top ten clones hold 3% to 4.5% of a sample with around 350,000 distinct CDR3 sequences, approximately 20% of them seen once. Sequencing was done on a sample of blood. The origin of the receptors is a woman aged 18 to 35 with Graves' hyperthyroidism. Both conserved end residues are trimmed from each CDR3. The D gene is left open where the match is weak.

V gene,D gene,CDR3 protein
TRBV3-1,-,ASSQDLSQETQY
TRBV27,TRBD2,ASMPVLAGSYRFETQY
TRBV30,-,AWSLQGQPQH
TRBV7-8,-,ASSLKKTYEQY
TRBV11-2,TRBD1,ASSPPHRGETQY
TRBV9,TRBD2,ASSATSSTDEQY
TRBV2,-,ASGSERWGSSYEQY
TRBV5-6,TRBD1,ASSFQMGDRGAF
TRBV24-1,TRBD1,ATSDWDRGPNSYEQY
TRBV12-3/TRBV12-4,TRBD2,ASSLSTGGGLF
TRBV4-1,-,ASSQARVVSQPQH
TRBV13,-,ASSQRDSQETQY
TRBV6-5,TRBD2,ASSSAGENTGELF
TRBV4-1,-,ASSQGPGDVYGYT
TRBV12-3/TRBV12-4,-,ASSPGTLVGYT
TRBV20-1,-,SARGTKNIQY
TRBV12-3/TRBV12-4,TRBD2,ASSLPAGVIQETQY
TRBV11-2,TRBD1,ASRGLQGTKNIQY
TRBV11-2,-,ASSPLARSKETQY
TRBV4-2,TRBD2,ASSQRTSGGAGETQY
TRBV11-2,-,ASSQLRGTAKNIQY
TRBV11-1,TRBD1,ASSAHRTGKANQPQH
TRBV5-1,TRBD1,ASSSWTGQETYEQY
TRBV28,-,ASSLIGQLNTGELF
TRBV5-1,-,ASSLFEGLNTGELF
TRBV6-1,TRBD1,ASNDRGTPGEAF
TRBV5-1,-,ASSLNFNTGELF
TRBV20-1,-,SARDARTPVAETQY
TRBV4-1,-,ASSQESGADTQY
TRBV2,-,ASIRTENTEAF
TRBV6-5,TRBD2,ASSWGGLQETQY
TRBV2,-,ASSDLPYEQY
TRBV11-2,TRBD1,ASSLEGRGRAAF
TRBV20-1,TRBD2,SARGTSGLYEQY
TRBV7-2,-,ASSWGSAIGETQY
TRBV6-1,-,ASSRLEDTQY
TRBV10-3,TRBD1,AISRTTPKPGTGNTEAF
TRBV29-1,-,SVGLTGGQPQH
TRBV18,-,ASSRGTRARENTEAF
TRBV20-1,TRBD2,SARELAGFYEQY